This T cell receptor beta chain was identified during a study of blood T cells in healthy people across ages. Regarding the study as a whole: There was a strong correlation between TCR beta diversity and naive T cell percentage. Unknown CMV status may confound age-related changes in expanded clones. Leaving the PBMCs unsorted stopped any conclusive comparison of naive versus antigen-experienced cells. Long-lived donors carried more naive CD4+ cells and greater diversity than aged donors.

This clonotype showed up many times. Its antigen is unidentified. PCR was performed a second time for about 7 to 11 cycles using a sample-barcoded 5' primer and a J-beta primer mix. TCRdb reprocessed the 5' RACE reads with MiXCR, giving one entry per CDR3 protein. The data show about 650,000 distinct CDR3 sequences, with 45% to 60% seen just once and roughly 13% held by the top ten. This CDR3 contains 16 residues. The germline gives CDR1 MGHRA, CDR2 YSYEKL. V was trimmed by 0 bases and J by 1 base, leaving 10 bases between them. V and J are TRBV4-1 and TRBJ2-1; possibly TRBD1 or TRBD2 for D (6 bases each). The sample was blood. The TCR sequence derives from an elderly woman in good health. CDR3 nucleotides: TGCGCCAGCAGCCAAGATACGGGGGCTTCCTACAATGAGCAGTTCTTC. Translation gives CASSQDTGASYNEQFF.